A selection of T cell receptor beta chains follows, all from one sample in a study of T cell responses to AZD1222 COVID-19 vaccine. Sequencing was performed with immunoSEQ multiplex PCR; in TCRdb, only in-frame clones are kept and a portion is missing. The sample lists tens of thousands of clones, around 91% occurring once. This specimen was peripheral blood, taken on day 0 of MenACWY control vaccination. Receptor source: an adult in good health. CDR3s include the opening cysteine and the closing phenylalanine or tryptophan. A D gene is named only where the DNA matches it firmly. Only part of the rows carry a size: once, few, many, or a class if the clone is expanded.

J gene	clone size	CDR3 length	V gene	D gene	CDR3 protein	CDR3 DNA
TRBJ2-7	NA	14	TRBV20-1	TRBD2	CSASQRTSGTEQYF	TGCAGTGCTAGTCAGAGGACTAGCGGGACCGAGCAGTACTTC
TRBJ2-7	NA	11	TRBV4-2	NA	CASSREREQYF	TGTGCCAGCAGCCGAGAAAGGGAGCAGTACTTC
TRBJ2-4	once	16	TRBV21-1	NA	CASSKALGRAKNIQYF	TGTGCCAGCAGCAAAGCCCTTGGGAGAGCCAAAAACATTCAGTACTTC
TRBJ1-1	NA	13	TRBV10-3	TRBD1	CAMGGRGGTEAFF	TGTGCCATGGGGGGCAGGGGGGGCACTGAAGCTTTCTTT
TRBJ2-2	NA	15	TRBV5-1	TRBD1	CASSRTGEIAGELFF	TGCGCCAGCAGCCGGACAGGGGAGATTGCCGGGGAGCTGTTTTTT
TRBJ1-1	NA	14	TRBV7-2	NA	CASSLAGANTEAFF	TGTGCCAGCAGCTTAGCAGGGGCGAACACTGAAGCTTTCTTT
TRBJ2-1	NA	16	TRBV11-2	TRBD2	CASSLEASGIYNEQFF	TGTGCCAGCAGCTTGGAGGCTAGCGGGATATACAATGAGCAGTTCTTC
TRBJ1-4	NA	15	TRBV6-2/TRBV6-3	NA	CASSSDRRPNEKLFF	TGTGCCAGCAGTTCTGACAGGAGGCCTAATGAAAAACTGTTTTTT
TRBJ2-7	NA	13	TRBV27	NA	CASSLISNYEQYF	TGTGCCAGCAGTTTAATTTCGAACTACGAGCAGTACTTC
TRBJ1-5	NA	13	TRBV28	NA	CASSPYSNQPQHF	TGTGCCAGCAGTCCCTATAGCAATCAGCCCCAGCATTTT
TRBJ1-4	once	17	TRBV6-1	NA	CASSDRIRGGGLEKLFF	TGTGCCAGCAGTGACCGGATCCGAGGGGGGGGCCTTGAAAAACTGTTTTTT
TRBJ1-1	once	13	TRBV2	NA	CASSEGSQAGAFF	TGTGCCAGCAGTGAAGGCAGTCAGGCAGGAGCTTTCTTT
TRBJ1-2	NA	15	TRBV28	NA	CASSLFLGGNYGYTF	TGTGCCAGCAGTTTATTCTTGGGAGGGAACTATGGCTACACCTTC
TRBJ2-3	once	12	TRBV9	NA	CASSVVSDTQYF	TGTGCCAGCAGCGTAGTTTCTGATACGCAGTATTTT
TRBJ2-7	NA	15	TRBV7-7	NA	CASSLGGRRPYEQYF	TGTGCTAGCAGCTTAGGAGGGCGACGGCCCTACGAGCAGTACTTC
TRBJ2-7	NA	15	TRBV4-2	NA	CASSQVSPRAEEQYF	TGTGCCAGCAGCCAAGTGTCGCCCAGGGCTGAAGAGCAGTACTTC
TRBJ1-5	NA	15	TRBV28	TRBD1	CASSERGTGELPQHF	TGTGCCAGCAGCGAACGGGGGACAGGGGAGCTGCCCCAGCATTTT
TRBJ2-5	NA	14	TRBV6-5	TRBD1	CASSAGGLGETQYF	TGTGCCAGCAGCGCAGGGGGTCTTGGGGAGACCCAGTACTTC
TRBJ2-5	NA	15	TRBV11-1	TRBD2	CASSPAGVRQETQYF	TGTGCCAGCAGCCCGGCGGGGGTCCGGCAAGAGACCCAGTACTTC
TRBJ1-6	NA	12	TRBV28	NA	CASSLQPPPLHF	TGTGCCAGCAGTTTACAGCCCCCACCCCTCCACTTT
TRBJ1-6	NA	12	TRBV14	NA	CASSPGSSPLHF	TGTGCCAGCAGCCCAGGGAGTTCACCCCTCCACTTT
TRBJ2-1	NA	15	TRBV13	NA	CASSLEGRSYNEQFF	TGTGCCAGCAGCTTAGAGGGTAGATCCTACAATGAGCAGTTCTTC
TRBJ1-5	once	16	TRBV5-6	NA	CASSFRGQRGNQPQHF	TGTGCCAGCAGCTTCAGGGGCCAAAGGGGCAATCAGCCCCAGCATTTT
TRBJ2-6	NA	19	TRBV11-2	TRBD2	CASSFTLLAGVGGANVLTF	TGTGCCAGCAGCTTCACTTTGTTAGCGGGAGTCGGTGGGGCCAACGTCCTGACTTTC
TRBJ1-5	NA	14	TRBV27	NA	CASSPTFGNQPQHF	TGTGCCAGCAGTCCGACTTTTGGCAATCAGCCCCAGCATTTT
TRBJ2-7	NA	13	TRBV6-1	NA	CASSEVLAYEQYF	TGTGCCAGCAGTGAAGTGCTTGCGTACGAGCAGTACTTC
TRBJ2-4	once	17	TRBV6-6	NA	CASSPGDTPQAKNIQYF	TGTGCCAGCAGTCCTGGGGACACCCCCCAGGCCAAAAACATTCAGTACTTC
TRBJ1-2	NA	14	TRBV2	NA	CASSGRQIVYGYTF	TGTGCCAGCAGTGGAAGACAGATCGTCTATGGCTACACCTTC
TRBJ1-3	NA	17	TRBV5-7	NA	CASSLASGRLSGNTIYF	TGTGCCAGCAGCTTGGCGTCAGGCCGACTCTCTGGAAACACCATATATTTT
TRBJ1-1	NA	14	TRBV7-9	NA	CASSLEGGLTEAFF	TGTGCCAGCAGCTTAGAAGGCGGACTAACTGAAGCTTTCTTT
TRBJ1-5	NA	15	TRBV6-5	NA	CASSWRQGDNQPQHF	TGTGCCAGCAGTTGGCGTCAGGGAGACAATCAGCCCCAGCATTTT
TRBJ2-7	NA	13	TRBV19	TRBD1	CASSRTGAYEQYF	TGTGCCAGTTCCCGGACAGGAGCCTACGAGCAGTACTTC
TRBJ1-3	NA	16	TRBV6-1	NA	CASSEALLGAGNTIYF	TGTGCCAGCAGTGAAGCGCTGCTCGGGGCTGGAAACACCATATATTTT
TRBJ2-1	NA	16	TRBV18	NA	CASSPNPGLLYNEQFF	TGTGCCAGCTCACCAAATCCAGGGCTCCTCTACAATGAGCAGTTCTTC
TRBJ1-5	NA	15	TRBV20-1	NA	CSASGGAVSNQPQHF	TGCAGTGCTAGTGGAGGGGCAGTCAGCAATCAGCCCCAGCATTTT
TRBJ2-5	NA	13	TRBV5-1	TRBD2	CASLRGAGETQYF	TGCGCCAGCCTGCGGGGGGCCGGGGAGACCCAGTACTTC
TRBJ1-1	once	14	TRBV5-1	NA	CASSLAPGNTEAFF	TGCGCCAGCAGCTTGGCTCCTGGGAACACTGAAGCTTTCTTT
TRBJ1-1	NA	15	TRBV5-1	NA	CASSGGLTMNTEAFF	TGCGCCAGCAGCGGGGGACTGACGATGAACACTGAAGCTTTCTTT
TRBJ2-7	NA	12	TRBV28	TRBD1	CASSSDRALQYF	TGTGCCAGCAGCTCGGACAGGGCCCTACAGTACTTC
TRBJ2-7	NA	14	TRBV7-2	TRBD1	CASSSRTGYLEQYF	TGTGCCAGCAGCTCCCGGACAGGGTATCTCGAGCAGTACTTC
TRBJ2-1	once	15	TRBV7-2	TRBD2	CASSLLAGEYNEQFF	TGTGCCAGCAGCTTACTAGCGGGAGAATACAATGAGCAGTTCTTC
TRBJ2-3	NA	14	TRBV6-5	NA	CASSPWQGGDTQYF	TGTGCCAGCAGCCCCTGGCAAGGGGGGGATACGCAGTATTTT
TRBJ2-1	NA	15	TRBV6-4	NA	CASSYLATAYNEQFF	TGTGCCAGCAGTTACTTAGCAACGGCGTACAATGAGCAGTTCTTC